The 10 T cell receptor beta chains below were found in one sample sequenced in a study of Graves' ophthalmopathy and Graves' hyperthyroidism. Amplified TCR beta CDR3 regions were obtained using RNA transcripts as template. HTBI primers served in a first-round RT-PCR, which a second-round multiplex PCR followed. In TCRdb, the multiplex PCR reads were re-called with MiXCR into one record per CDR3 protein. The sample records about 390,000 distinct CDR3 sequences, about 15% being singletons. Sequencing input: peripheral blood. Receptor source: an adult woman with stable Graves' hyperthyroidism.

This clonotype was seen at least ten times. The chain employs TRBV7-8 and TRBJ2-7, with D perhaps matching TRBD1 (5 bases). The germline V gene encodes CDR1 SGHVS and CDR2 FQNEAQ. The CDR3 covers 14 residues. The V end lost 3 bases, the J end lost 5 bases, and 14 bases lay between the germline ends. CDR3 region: CASSFRQFRDEQYF. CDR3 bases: TGTGCCAGCAGCTTTAGACAGTTTCGCGACGAGCAGTACTTC.

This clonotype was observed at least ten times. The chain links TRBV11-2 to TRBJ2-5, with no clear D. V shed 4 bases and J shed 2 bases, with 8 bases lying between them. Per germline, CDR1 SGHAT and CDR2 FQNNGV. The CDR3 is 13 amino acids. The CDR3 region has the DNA TGTGCCAGCAGCTCAAGGGCACAAGAGACCCAGTACTTC. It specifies CASSSRAQETQYF.

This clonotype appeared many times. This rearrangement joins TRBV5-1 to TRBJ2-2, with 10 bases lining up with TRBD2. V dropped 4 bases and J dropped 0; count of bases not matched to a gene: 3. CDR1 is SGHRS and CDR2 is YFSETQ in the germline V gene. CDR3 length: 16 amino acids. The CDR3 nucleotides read TGCGCCAGCAGCGTAACTAGCGGGACGAACACCGGGGAGCTGTTTTTT. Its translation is CASSVTSGTNTGELFF.

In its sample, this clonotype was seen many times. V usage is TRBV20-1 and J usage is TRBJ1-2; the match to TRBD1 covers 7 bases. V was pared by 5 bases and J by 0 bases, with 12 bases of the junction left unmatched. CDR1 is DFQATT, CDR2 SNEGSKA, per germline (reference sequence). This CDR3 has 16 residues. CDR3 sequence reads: CSAPPGGGVANYGYTF. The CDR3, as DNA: TGCAGTGCTCCTCCAGGGGGGGGGGTAGCTAACTATGGCTACACCTTC.

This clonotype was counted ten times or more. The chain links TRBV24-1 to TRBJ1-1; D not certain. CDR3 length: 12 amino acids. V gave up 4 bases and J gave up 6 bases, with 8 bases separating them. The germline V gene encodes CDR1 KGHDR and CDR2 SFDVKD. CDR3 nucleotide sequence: TGTGCCACCAGTGACCGGGATTCTGAAGCTTTCTTT. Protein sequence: CATSDRDSEAFF.

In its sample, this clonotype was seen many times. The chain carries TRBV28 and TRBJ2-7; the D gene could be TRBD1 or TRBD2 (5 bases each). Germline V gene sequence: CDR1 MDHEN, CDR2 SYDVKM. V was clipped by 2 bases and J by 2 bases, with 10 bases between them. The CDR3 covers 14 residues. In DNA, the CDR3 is TGTGCCAGCAGTTTAGGCAGGGAGACCTACGAGCAGTACTTC. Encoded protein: CASSLGRETYEQYF.

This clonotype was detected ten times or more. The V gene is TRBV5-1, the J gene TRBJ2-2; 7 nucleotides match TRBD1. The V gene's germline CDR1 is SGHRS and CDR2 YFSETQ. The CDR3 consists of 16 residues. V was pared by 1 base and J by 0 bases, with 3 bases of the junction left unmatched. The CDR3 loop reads CASSLRGLANTGELFF. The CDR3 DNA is TGCGCCAGCAGCTTGAGGGGGCTAGCGAACACCGGGGAGCTGTTTTTT.

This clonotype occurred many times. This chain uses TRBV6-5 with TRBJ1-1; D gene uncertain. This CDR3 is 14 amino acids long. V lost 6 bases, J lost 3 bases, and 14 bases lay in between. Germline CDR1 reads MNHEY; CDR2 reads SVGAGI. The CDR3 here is CASSRDLGYTEAFF. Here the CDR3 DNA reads TGTGCCAGCAGCCGAGACCTGGGGTACACTGAAGCTTTCTTT.

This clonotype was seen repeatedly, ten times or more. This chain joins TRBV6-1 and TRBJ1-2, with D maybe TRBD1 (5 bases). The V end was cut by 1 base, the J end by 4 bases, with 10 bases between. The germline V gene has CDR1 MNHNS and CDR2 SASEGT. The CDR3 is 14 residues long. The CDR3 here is CASSEGSTGYGYTF. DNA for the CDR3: TGTGCCAGCAGTGAAGGATCCACAGGCTATGGCTACACCTTC.

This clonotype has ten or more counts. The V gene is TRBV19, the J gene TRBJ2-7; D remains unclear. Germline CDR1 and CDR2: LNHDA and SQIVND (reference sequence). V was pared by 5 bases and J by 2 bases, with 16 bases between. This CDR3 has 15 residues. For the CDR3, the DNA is TGTGCCAGTAGTTTTGGATTCTCCACAGCCTACGAGCAGTACTTC. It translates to CASSFGFSTAYEQYF.